What follows are 22 T cell receptor beta chains derived from one specimen sequenced in a study of blood T cell repertoires in COVID-19. The repertoire was sequenced with immunoSEQ multiplex PCR; TCRdb's copy has only in-frame clones and lacks some. Of 10,000 to 15,000 clones detected, approximately 78% appear once; the ten largest clones hold approximately 34%. Source material: peripheral blood. The origin of the receptors is a human donor in a cohort sampled during active COVID-19.

V is TRBV4-2 and J is TRBJ2-3; 7 nucleotides align to TRBD2. J was trimmed by 4 bases and V by 4 bases; bases with no gene match: 11. This CDR3 is built from 16 residues. Germline V CDR1 and CDR2: LGHNA, YNFKEQ. CDR3 DNA: TGTGCCAGCAGCCCCGGGGGGACCTTTGAGGCAGATACGCAGTATTTT. Residues: CASSPGGTFEADTQYF.

The CDR3 region is CASSWDRNQPQHF. The CDR3 region has the DNA TGTGCCAGCAGCTGGGACAGAAATCAGCCCCAGCATTTT. The chain employs TRBV7-9 and TRBJ1-5; 7 nucleotides line up with TRBD1. CDR1 is SEHNR, CDR2 FQNEAQ, per germline (reference sequence). The CDR3 loop spans 13 amino acids. V gave up 4 bases and J gave up 4 bases; unmatched junction bases: 1.

CDR3 nucleotide sequence: TGTGCCAGCAGCTTAGGACAGGGGACTGAAGCTTTCTTT. Its protein is CASSLGQGTEAFF. V and J are TRBV7-9 and TRBJ1-1; 8 bases are a match to TRBD1. Trimming took 1 base from V and 5 from J; bases not matched to a gene: 0. The CDR3 length is 13 residues. Per germline, CDR1 SEHNR and CDR2 FQNEAQ (reference sequence).

The V and J genes are TRBV7-7 and TRBJ1-4; weak D call: TRBD1 (5 bases). The germline V gene has CDR1 SSHAT and CDR2 FNYEAQ (reference sequence). The CDR3 is made up of 14 amino acids. V gave up 3 bases and J gave up 7 bases, with 12 bases separating them. CDR3 sequence: CASSFRQGGEKLFF. For the CDR3, the DNA is TGTGCCAGCAGCTTCCGTCAGGGCGGTGAAAAACTGTTTTTT.

This sequence joins TRBV19 and TRBJ2-1; 7 positions agree with TRBD2. The CDR3 has 16 amino acids. V dropped 3 bases and J dropped 9; count of bases not matched to a gene: 14. CDR1 and CDR2 from the germline V gene are LNHDA and SQIVND (reference sequence). The CDR3 spells CASSMSRRTSVGEQFF. CDR3 nucleotides: TGTGCCAGTAGTATGTCACGGCGAACTAGCGTCGGTGAGCAGTTCTTC. Supplemented by reference TRBV19 and TRBJ2-1, the full variable domain reads DGGITQSPKYLFRKEGQNVTLSCEQNLNHDAMYWYRQDPGQGLRLIYYSQIVNDFQKGDIAEGYSVSREKKESFPLTVTSAQKNPTAFYLCASSMSRRTSVGEQFFGPGTRLTVL.

The chain links TRBV11-1 to TRBJ2-4, with D perhaps TRBD2 (7 bases). This CDR3 has 13 amino acids. Germline loops: CDR1 SGHAT, CDR2 FQDESV (reference sequence). Trimming took 7 bases from V and 6 from J, leaving 13 bases between them. CDR3 in DNA: TGTGCCAGCACCACAGGGAGGGGAAACATTCAGTACTTC. The encoded protein is CASTTGRGNIQYF.

This rearrangement joins TRBV18 to TRBJ1-1; 9 bases align to TRBD1. The CDR3 is made up of 12 amino acids. Germline-derived CDR1 and CDR2 are KGHSH and LQKENI. The trim removed 6 bases at V and 10 bases at J, leaving 6 bases unmatched. The CDR3 protein is CASSQGQGVAFF. CDR3 bases: TGTGCCAGCTCCCAGGGACAGGGAGTAGCTTTCTTT.

CDR3 amino acids: CASSSTGGNEQFF. The CDR3 DNA is TGTGCCAGCTCATCGACAGGGGGCAATGAGCAGTTCTTC. The chain combines TRBV18 with TRBJ2-1; TRBD1 matches at 9 bases. J lost 6 bases, V lost 5 bases, and 2 bases had no gene match. The V gene's germline CDR1 is KGHSH and CDR2 LQKENI. CDR3 length equals 13 residues.

This rearrangement joins TRBV18 to TRBJ1-5, with 8 bases that match TRBD1. The J segment lost 3 bases and the V segment lost 3 bases, leaving 7 bases of the junction unmatched. The CDR3 contains 16 residues. Germline lookup yields CDR1 KGHSH and CDR2 LQKENI. CDR3 coding DNA: TGTGCCAGCTCACCGGAACCGGGACAGGTCAATCAGCCCCAGCATTTT. This sequence encodes CASSPEPGQVNQPQHF.

In this sample, this clone turned up a few times. The V call is TRBV6-6, the J call TRBJ2-7; 8 bases align to TRBD1. The CDR3 runs 15 residues. Germline-derived CDR1 and CDR2 are MNHNY and SVGAGI (reference sequence). V dropped 6 bases and J dropped 1; count of bases not matched to a gene: 8. CDR3: CASRNGQGISYEQYF. CDR3 nucleotides: TGTGCCAGCAGAAACGGACAGGGAATTTCCTACGAGCAGTACTTC.

This chain joins TRBV4-1 and TRBJ2-1, with 7 bases lining up with TRBD1. CDR3 size: 16 residues. Germline-derived CDR1 and CDR2 are MGHRA and YSYEKL. The ends lost 1 base at V and 2 bases at J; junction bases unmatched: 5. The CDR3 sequence: CASSQAGTDPYNEQFF. DNA for the CDR3: TGCGCCAGCAGCCAAGCTGGGACAGACCCCTACAATGAGCAGTTCTTC.

The CDR3 spells CASNKQQGAEAFF. CDR3 DNA: TGTGCCAGCAACAAGCAACAGGGGGCTGAAGCTTTCTTT. This chain uses TRBV7-8 with TRBJ1-1; 8 nucleotides match TRBD1. Trimming removed 7 bases from V and 6 bases from J; junction bases left unmatched: 7. This CDR3 contains 13 residues. Per the germline V gene, CDR1 is SGHVS and CDR2 is FQNEAQ.

This chain connects TRBV11-2 to TRBJ2-7, with D possibly being TRBD2 (6 bases). CDR3 length: 14 residues. Between the trimmed V and J ends, which lost 7 bases and 0 bases, there was a span of 13 bases. Germline values: CDR1 SGHAT, CDR2 FQNNGV. The CDR3 region has the DNA TGTGCCAGCACCGATTGGGGGGACTCCTACGAGCAGTACTTC. This gives the protein CASTDWGDSYEQYF.

In its sample, this clone was seen a few times. The genes are TRBV6-6 and TRBJ1-5; 9 bases fit TRBD1. There are 15 residues in the CDR3. Germline V gene data show CDR1 as MNHNY and CDR2 as SVGAGI (reference sequence). The V segment lost 7 bases and the J segment 6 bases; nucleotides outside the gene matches: 10. The CDR3 is CASNERTGGFQPQHF. DNA of the CDR3: TGTGCCAGCAACGAGCGAACAGGGGGCTTTCAGCCCCAGCATTTT.

V usage is TRBV5-4 and J usage is TRBJ2-5, with 8 positions matching TRBD2. CDR3 length: 15 residues. V shed 5 bases, J shed 1 base, and the junction held 7 bases outside the gene matches. Germline CDR1 is SGHNT and CDR2 is YYREEE (reference sequence). CDR3 sequence (DNA): TGTGCCAGCAGTTACATAGCGGGAAGCCAAGAGACCCAGTACTTC. Protein: CASSYIAGSQETQYF.

The rearrangement uses TRBV30 and TRBJ1-3, with unresolved D. CDR3 length: 14 residues. Germline assignment: CDR1 GTSNPN and CDR2 SVGIG (reference sequence). The V and J ends lost 3 bases and 4 bases respectively, with 13 bases between them. The CDR3: CAWRVPAAGNTIYF. The DNA of the CDR3 is TGTGCCTGGAGGGTCCCTGCCGCGGGAAACACCATATATTTT.

The CDR3 nucleotides read TGTGCCAGCTCACCAACTACCGGGACAGCGACTAACTATGGCTACACCTTC. As protein: CASSPTTGTATNYGYTF. V and J are TRBV18 and TRBJ1-2; 7 positions match TRBD1. The CDR3 spans 17 residues. V lost 2 bases and J lost 0; bases outside the gene matches: 9. Germline V CDR1 and CDR2: KGHSH, LQKENI.

The chain recombines TRBV3-1 (or the pseudogene TRBV3-2) with TRBJ2-2, with 7 nucleotides matching TRBD1. The germline gives CDR1 LGHDT, CDR2 YNNKEL (reference sequence). Trimming removed 4 bases from V and 4 bases from J; junction bases left unmatched: 6. This CDR3 spans 15 amino acids. The CDR3: CASSLRGLGTGELFF. Here the CDR3 DNA reads TGTGCCAGCAGCCTTAGGGGGCTCGGCACCGGGGAGCTGTTTTTT.

The chain carries TRBV7-2 and TRBJ2-3; 11 bases are shared with TRBD2. The germline CDR1 and CDR2 sequences are SGHTA and FQGNSA. V lost 5 bases, J lost 2 bases, and 3 bases stayed unmatched. The CDR3 has 15 amino acids. This CDR3 is CASSRLAGSTDTQYF. The DNA for the CDR3 is TGTGCCAGCAGCAGACTAGCGGGGTCCACAGATACGCAGTATTTT.

The genes are TRBV15 and TRBJ1-1; TRBD1 might be the D (5 bases). Trimming stripped 6 bases from V and 3 bases from J, with 11 bases between. CDR3 length equals 13 residues. The germline gives CDR1 LNHNV, CDR2 YYDKDF (reference sequence). The CDR3 region is CATRRGRDTEAFF. The CDR3 nucleotides read TGTGCCACCAGAAGGGGCAGGGACACTGAAGCTTTCTTT.

This chain connects TRBV7-9 to TRBJ1-4, with 8 positions matching TRBD1. V lost 2 bases, J lost 2 bases, and 4 bases stayed unmatched. Germline V gives CDR1 SEHNR, CDR2 FQNEAQ (reference sequence). The CDR3 has 16 residues. Written as DNA, the CDR3 is TGTGCCAGCAGCTTACCCCAGGGGGCTACTAATGAAAAACTGTTTTTT. This codes for CASSLPQGATNEKLFF. The full variable domain, in which reference TRBV7-9 and TRBJ1-4 provide the parts outside the CDR3, is DTGVSQNPRHKITKRGQNVTFRCDPISEHNRLYWYRQTLGQGPEFLTYFQNEAQLEKSRLLSDRFSAERPKGSFSTLEIQRTEQGDSAMYLCASSLPQGATNEKLFFGSGTQLSVL.

V gene TRBV7-8 combines with J gene TRBJ1-6, with D possibly TRBD1 on 6 matching bases. Trimming removed 1 base at V and 7 bases at J, with 11 bases between. This CDR3 has 15 residues. Germline V gene lookup returns CDR1 SGHVS and CDR2 FQNEAQ. CDR3 DNA sequence: TGTGCCAGCAGCTTAGTAGGGCAGGGGAATTCACCCCTCCACTTT. Protein: CASSLVGQGNSPLHF.